These 13 T cell receptor beta chains originate from one sample sequenced in a study of blood T cell repertoires in COVID-19. TCRdb's copy holds only in-frame clones and misses some; the assay was immunoSEQ multiplex PCR. The sample contains about 85,000 clones, 89% of which appear only once. The source material was peripheral blood. The receptor set was obtained from a man aged 45-60 years with acute or convalescent COVID-19.

V and J are TRBV19 and TRBJ1-1; 8 bases map to TRBD1. This CDR3 has 15 residues. Trimming removed 3 bases from V and 6 bases from J; junction bases left unmatched: 9. Germline CDR1 reads LNHDA; CDR2 reads SQIVND (reference sequence). Here the CDR3 DNA reads TGTGCCAGTAGTATCGGGACAGGCGGGGCGGCTGAAGCTTTCTTT. Translating it yields CASSIGTGGAAEAFF. Full variable domain (remainder filled in from reference TRBV19 and TRBJ1-1): DGGITQSPKYLFRKEGQNVTLSCEQNLNHDAMYWYRQDPGQGLRLIYYSQIVNDFQKGDIAEGYSVSREKKESFPLTVTSAQKNPTAFYLCASSIGTGGAAEAFFGQGTRLTVV.

The chain carries TRBV28 and TRBJ2-2; no clear D gene. CDR1 and CDR2 (germline): MDHEN, SYDVKM. V shed 6 bases and J shed 6 bases, with 14 bases lying between them. The length of the CDR3 is 14 residues. The CDR3 here is CASSHLGPAGELFF. The CDR3 DNA reads TGTGCCAGCAGCCACCTCGGTCCTGCCGGGGAGCTGTTTTTT.

This chain links TRBV2 with TRBJ1-4, with 8 positions matching TRBD1. With V trimmed by 8 bases and J by 3 bases, 5 bases remained unmatched. Germline-derived CDR1 and CDR2 are SNHLY and FYNNEI. The CDR3 consists of 14 residues. CDR3: CASGGQVSNEKLFF. The CDR3, as DNA: TGTGCCAGCGGGGGACAGGTTTCTAATGAAAAACTGTTTTTT.

The chain is built from TRBV19 and TRBJ2-3, with a possible D match to TRBD1 (6 bases). Germline values: CDR1 LNHDA, CDR2 SQIVND (reference sequence). The CDR3 loop spans 13 amino acids. The ends were cut back, 4 bases at V and 5 bases at J, with 10 bases in the middle. In DNA form, the CDR3 reads TGTGCCAGTAGTAACAGGGCAGGAGATACGCAGTATTTT. This translates into CASSNRAGDTQYF.

This clone was seen once. The chain is built from TRBV7-2 and TRBJ1-1, with no clear D. V was pared by 3 bases and J by 2 bases, with 7 bases between. CDR3 length: 13 residues. From germline, CDR1 is SGHTA and CDR2 FQGNSA. The chain's CDR3 is CASSLSLNTEAFF. In DNA form, the CDR3 reads TGTGCCAGCAGCTTGAGTCTAAACACTGAAGCTTTCTTT.

V usage is TRBV6-1 and J usage is TRBJ2-7, with D maybe TRBD2 (5 bases). The CDR3 covers 13 residues. CDR1 and CDR2 from the germline V gene are MNHNS and SASEGT. Trimming stripped 0 bases from V and 7 bases from J, with 10 bases between. CDR3 protein: CASSEARVAEQYF. DNA for the CDR3: TGTGCCAGCAGTGAAGCGAGGGTAGCGGAGCAGTACTTC.

Here the CDR3 reads CASSYPGSEIAGYTF. Here the CDR3 DNA reads TGTGCCAGCAGTTACCCCGGATCCGAAATAGCGGGCTACACCTTC. The chain has TRBV6-5 and TRBJ1-2, with D unclear. Trimming stripped 2 bases from V and 8 bases from J, with 18 bases between. This CDR3 spans 15 amino acids. In germline, CDR1 is MNHEY, CDR2 SVGAGI.

The chain combines TRBV9 with TRBJ2-2, with TRBD1 as a possible D gene (6 bases). CDR1 and CDR2 from the germline V gene are SGDLS and YYNGEE. The CDR3 has 14 amino acids. V lost 5 bases and J lost 0, with 8 bases in between. CDR3 protein: CASSNRANTGELFF. As DNA, the CDR3 is TGTGCCAGCAGTAACAGGGCGAACACCGGGGAGCTGTTTTTT.

This clone was picked up one time. The chain employs TRBV19 and TRBJ1-2, with D perhaps TRBD1 (5 bases). Germline CDR1 LNHDA, CDR2 SQIVND (reference sequence). V was shortened by 4 bases and J by 8 bases, with 14 bases between the two germline ends. The CDR3 spans 13 residues. CDR3 region: CASSRWTNEGYTF. CDR3 in DNA: TGTGCCAGTAGTAGGTGGACAAACGAGGGCTACACCTTC.

The chain combines TRBV3-1 (or the pseudogene TRBV3-2) with TRBJ1-5; D is perhaps TRBD1 (6 bases). The germline V and J ends were trimmed by 1 base and 6 bases, with 13 bases remaining between them. Per the germline V gene, CDR1 is LGHDT and CDR2 is YNNKEL (reference sequence). This CDR3 comprises 15 residues. The DNA for the CDR3 is TGTGCCAGCAGCCAAGGCAGGGGAGCCCCTCAGCCCCAGCATTTT. Residues: CASSQGRGAPQPQHF.

V and J are TRBV5-5 and TRBJ2-5; 12 bases line up with TRBD2. This CDR3 has 15 amino acids. The junction had 6 bases not matched to a gene; V was cut back by 4 bases and J by 5 bases. Per germline, CDR1 SGHKS and CDR2 YYEKEE (reference sequence). CDR3 amino acids: CASSASGGADETQYF. In DNA form, the CDR3 reads TGTGCCAGCAGCGCTAGCGGGGGGGCCGATGAGACCCAGTACTTC.

V gene TRBV28 combines with J gene TRBJ1-1; 7 bases fit TRBD1. The V gene's germline CDR1 is MDHEN and CDR2 SYDVKM. Losses at the gene ends were 6 bases for V and 5 bases for J; bases not matched to a gene: 9. The CDR3 has 14 residues. The CDR3 region has the DNA TGTGCCAGCAGCCCCCCTGGGGGACAGACTGAAGCTTTCTTT. It codes for CASSPPGGQTEAFF.

The chain combines TRBV19 with TRBJ1-2; no clear D. Germline values: CDR1 LNHDA, CDR2 SQIVND (reference sequence). CDR3 length: 15 amino acids. Deletions cut 3 bases from V and 1 base from J, with 12 bases between. CDR3 in DNA: TGTGCCAGTAGTATTATTGGCGGGATTAACTATGGCTACACCTTC. Protein sequence: CASSIIGGINYGYTF.